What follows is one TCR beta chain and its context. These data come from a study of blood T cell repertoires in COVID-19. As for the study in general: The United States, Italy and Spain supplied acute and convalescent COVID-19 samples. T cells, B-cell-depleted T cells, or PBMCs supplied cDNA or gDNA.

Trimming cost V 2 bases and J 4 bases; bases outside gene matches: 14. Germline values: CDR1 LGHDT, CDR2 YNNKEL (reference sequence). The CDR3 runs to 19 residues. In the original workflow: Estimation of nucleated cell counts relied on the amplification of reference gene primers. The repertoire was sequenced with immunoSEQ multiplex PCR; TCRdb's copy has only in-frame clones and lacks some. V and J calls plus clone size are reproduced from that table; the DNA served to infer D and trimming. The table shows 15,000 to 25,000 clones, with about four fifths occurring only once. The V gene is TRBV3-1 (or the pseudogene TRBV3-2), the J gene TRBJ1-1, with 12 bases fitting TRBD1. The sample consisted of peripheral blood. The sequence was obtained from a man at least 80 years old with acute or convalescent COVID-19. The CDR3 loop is CASSQTNPGTGGRSTEAFF. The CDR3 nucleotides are TGTGCCAGCAGCCAAACCAACCCCGGGACAGGGGGCAGAAGCACTGAAGCTTTCTTT.